A selection of T cell receptor beta chains follows, all from one sample in a study of control samples from healthy donors and cancer patients. Profiling relied on immunoSEQ multiplex PCR, and the TCRdb table lists in-frame clones only, not all of them. The data show some 120,000 clones, with approximately 90% seen just once and 8.5% to 10% held by the top ten. Sequencing used blood. These receptors were taken from a man younger than 35 in good health. CDR3s include the opening cysteine and the closing phenylalanine or tryptophan. Each record gives: J gene, D gene, V gene, CDR3 DNA, CDR3 protein. A D gene is named only where the DNA matches it firmly.

j_gene: TRBJ2-7; d_gene: TRBD2; v_gene: TRBV7-9; CDR3nt: TGTGCCAGCAGCTTAGGCGGGGGGGCCCCCTACGAGCAGTACTTC; CDR3aa: CASSLGGGAPYEQYF
j_gene: TRBJ1-4; d_gene: .; v_gene: TRBV2; CDR3nt: TGTGCCAGCAGGTTACGTGGAGCTAATGAAAAACTGTTTTTT; CDR3aa: CASRLRGANEKLFF
j_gene: TRBJ2-4; d_gene: TRBD1; v_gene: TRBV6-5; CDR3nt: TGTGCCAGCAGGGACAGGGCCAAAAACATTCAGTACTTC; CDR3aa: CASRDRAKNIQYF
j_gene: TRBJ1-2; d_gene: .; v_gene: TRBV6-5; CDR3nt: TGTGCCAGCACCCCAGGCCTTAGCTATGGCTACACCTTC; CDR3aa: CASTPGLSYGYTF
j_gene: TRBJ2-2; d_gene: .; v_gene: TRBV7-9; CDR3nt: TGTGCCAGCAGTTCCCTTGCTGGGGGCCAGAACACCGGGGAGCTGTTTTTT; CDR3aa: CASSSLAGGQNTGELFF
j_gene: TRBJ2-2; d_gene: .; v_gene: TRBV2; CDR3nt: TGTGCCAGCAGCCTTGACGTCTCCGGGGAGCTGTTTTTT; CDR3aa: CASSLDVSGELFF
j_gene: TRBJ1-1; d_gene: .; v_gene: TRBV5-1; CDR3nt: TGCGCCAGCAGCTTGGGGACAGAAAACACTGAAGCTTTCTTT; CDR3aa: CASSLGTENTEAFF
j_gene: TRBJ1-2; d_gene: .; v_gene: TRBV5-4; CDR3nt: TGTGCCAGCAGCTTGGATGCCGGGCCCCTGGGGTATGGCTACACCTTC; CDR3aa: CASSLDAGPLGYGYTF
j_gene: TRBJ2-2; d_gene: .; v_gene: TRBV2; CDR3nt: TGTGCCAGCAGTGATGATTCTCCCGGGGAGCTGTTTTTT; CDR3aa: CASSDDSPGELFF
j_gene: TRBJ1-4; d_gene: .; v_gene: TRBV2; CDR3nt: TGTGCCAGCAGTGAATTAGGGCAGGGAGATGAAAAACTGTTTTTT; CDR3aa: CASSELGQGDEKLFF
j_gene: TRBJ1-6; d_gene: .; v_gene: TRBV11-1; CDR3nt: TGTGCCAGCAGCGGAGGGACGGGCCGGGGCTCACCCCTCCACTTT; CDR3aa: CASSGGTGRGSPLHF
j_gene: TRBJ2-1; d_gene: .; v_gene: TRBV19; CDR3nt: TGTGCCAGTAGTATAACCATGAGCTCCTACAATGAGCAGTTCTTC; CDR3aa: CASSITMSSYNEQFF
j_gene: TRBJ2-5; d_gene: .; v_gene: TRBV6-6; CDR3nt: TGTGCCAGCAGATCGGATGGGGGATCCGAGACCCAGTACTTC; CDR3aa: CASRSDGGSETQYF
j_gene: TRBJ1-1; d_gene: .; v_gene: TRBV2; CDR3nt: TGTGCCAGCAGCGGCTGGAAGATGAACACTGAAGCTTTCTTT; CDR3aa: CASSGWKMNTEAFF
j_gene: TRBJ2-3; d_gene: .; v_gene: TRBV6-4; CDR3nt: TGTGCCAGCAGTGCTAGCGCTAGCACAGATACGCAGTATTTT; CDR3aa: CASSASASTDTQYF
j_gene: TRBJ1-1; d_gene: TRBD1; v_gene: TRBV6-1; CDR3nt: TGTGCCAGCAGTGAGACAGGGGTTAACACTGAAGCTTTCTTT; CDR3aa: CASSETGVNTEAFF
j_gene: TRBJ2-1; d_gene: TRBD2; v_gene: TRBV6-5; CDR3nt: TGTGCCAGCAGTTACTCACTAGCGGGGGGTATGAATGAGCAGTTCTTC; CDR3aa: CASSYSLAGGMNEQFF
j_gene: TRBJ2-3; d_gene: TRBD2; v_gene: TRBV24-1; CDR3nt: TGTGCCACCAGTGATGGACTAGCGGGGGGGCCAGCGGCAGATACGCAGTATTTT; CDR3aa: CATSDGLAGGPAADTQYF
j_gene: TRBJ1-1; d_gene: .; v_gene: TRBV27; CDR3nt: TGTGCCAGCAGTTGGGGGAGCGGCACTGAAGCTTTCTTT; CDR3aa: CASSWGSGTEAFF
j_gene: TRBJ2-7; d_gene: .; v_gene: TRBV6-5; CDR3nt: TGTGCCAGCATGGGTCGCGGGGTATACGAGCAGTACTTC; CDR3aa: CASMGRGVYEQYF
j_gene: TRBJ2-3; d_gene: .; v_gene: TRBV25-1; CDR3nt: TGTGCCAGCAGTGAGGTGGGTAGCCGGTCAGATACGCAGTATTTT; CDR3aa: CASSEVGSRSDTQYF
j_gene: TRBJ2-7; d_gene: .; v_gene: TRBV5-5; CDR3nt: TGTGCCAGCAGCTTGAGGGCTATAAGTTCCTACGAGCAGTACTTC; CDR3aa: CASSLRAISSYEQYF
j_gene: TRBJ2-7; d_gene: .; v_gene: TRBV21-1; CDR3nt: TGTGCCAGCAGCCCCCCGACGGGGGGCCGATCCTACGAGCAGTACTTC; CDR3aa: CASSPPTGGRSYEQYF
j_gene: TRBJ2-2; d_gene: TRBD2; v_gene: TRBV4-2; CDR3nt: TGTGCCAGCAGCCAACCAGGGACTAGCGGGGGGGCCTTTCCGATTACCGGGGAGCTGTTTTTT; CDR3aa: CASSQPGTSGGAFPITGELFF
j_gene: TRBJ2-5; d_gene: .; v_gene: TRBV5-1; CDR3nt: TGCGCCAGCAGCTTGGAGTGGACAAGAGAGACCCAGTACTTC; CDR3aa: CASSLEWTRETQYF